What follows are 24 T cell receptor beta chains derived from one specimen sequenced in a study of blood T cell repertoires in COVID-19. Sequencing was performed with immunoSEQ multiplex PCR; in TCRdb, only in-frame clones are kept and a portion is missing. The sample records about 110,000 clones, around 89% being singletons. The sample comprised peripheral blood. These TCRs come from a human donor in a cohort sampled during active COVID-19.

CDR3 DNA: TGTGCCAGCAGTTTGGGGACAGGCATCGAGGGTCCCTATAATTCACCCCTCCACTTT. As protein: CASSLGTGIEGPYNSPLHF. V is TRBV27 and J is TRBJ1-6; 8 nucleotides agree with TRBD1. The CDR3 consists of 19 residues. Unmatched junction bases numbered 12, after V lost 3 bases and J lost 2 bases. CDR1 is MNHEY and CDR2 is SMNVEV in the germline V gene (reference sequence).

The V gene is TRBV9, the J gene TRBJ2-7; 8 bases are shared with TRBD1. The CDR3 spans 16 residues. CDR1 and CDR2 (germline): SGDLS, YYNGEE. Trimming removed 4 bases from V and 0 bases from J; junction bases left unmatched: 9. CDR3 in amino acids: CASSSNRGDSSYEQYF. The CDR3 region has the DNA TGTGCCAGCAGCTCAAACAGGGGGGATAGCTCCTACGAGCAGTACTTC.

The J gene is TRBJ2-7, the V gene TRBV6-2 or TRBV6-3; TRBD1 aligns across 10 bases. The ends lost 0 bases at V and 5 bases at J; junction bases unmatched: 4. CDR3 length equals 15 residues. Germline CDR1 reads MNHEY; CDR2 reads SVGEGT. This CDR3 reads CASSYSGTGVHEQYF. The CDR3 nucleotides are TGTGCCAGCAGTTACTCCGGGACAGGGGTCCACGAGCAGTACTTC.

This chain uses TRBV10-3 with TRBJ1-1; no definite D call. Germline CDR1 ENHRY, CDR2 SYGVKD. The CDR3 loop spans 13 amino acids. V lost 9 bases, J lost 2 bases, and 13 bases lay in between. The CDR3 region has the DNA TGTGCCATAGCTACCGAGCGAAACACTGAAGCTTTCTTT. It is translated as CAIATERNTEAFF.

The chain carries TRBV7-2 and TRBJ1-2, with a tentative D call TRBD1 (5 bases). V shed 1 base and J shed 7 bases, with 10 bases lying between them. CDR3 length: 13 amino acids. Germline values: CDR1 SGHTA, CDR2 FQGNSA. CDR3 in DNA: TGTGCCAGCAGCTTAGGGGGCGCAGGTGGCTACACCTTC. The encoded protein is CASSLGGAGGYTF.

The genes are TRBV5-4 and TRBJ1-2; 11 nucleotides align to TRBD1. CDR1 and CDR2 from the germline V gene are SGHNT and YYREEE (reference sequence). The CDR3 is 17 residues long. Losses at the gene ends were 3 bases for V and 4 bases for J; bases not matched to a gene: 11. The CDR3 DNA reads as TGTGCCAGCAGCTACCCGATCGGACAGGGGGCCGGCTATGGCTACACCTTC. It yields the protein CASSYPIGQGAGYGYTF.

This rearrangement joins TRBV6-5 to TRBJ2-7; tentative D call: TRBD2 (5 bases). CDR1 and CDR2 (germline): MNHEY, SVGAGI. V lost 5 bases to trimming and J lost 2 bases, with 13 bases between them. The CDR3 has 14 residues. DNA of the CDR3: TGTGCCAGCAGTAATGGCGGGTCGACCTACGAGCAGTACTTC. Translating it yields CASSNGGSTYEQYF.

The V gene is TRBV20-1, the J gene TRBJ2-7; 11 bases fit TRBD1. CDR3 length: 15 amino acids. Germline lookup yields CDR1 DFQATT and CDR2 SNEGSKA (reference sequence). V lost 3 bases, J lost 5 bases, and 9 bases stayed unmatched. The CDR3 DNA is TGCAGTGCTAGTTACAGGACAGGGGGCTTCCACGAGCAGTACTTC. It yields the protein CSASYRTGGFHEQYF.

This clone was observed a single time. This chain uses TRBV3-1 (or the pseudogene TRBV3-2) with TRBJ1-3; the D gene is possibly TRBD1 (5 bases). The germline V gene encodes CDR1 LGHDT and CDR2 YNNKEL (reference sequence). This CDR3 is built from 17 residues. V lost 3 bases and J 0 bases, leaving 15 bases between the germline ends. The CDR3 DNA sequence: TGTGCCAGCAGCCAGATTGATGGGGCCTACTCTGGAAACACCATATATTTT. Amino acids: CASSQIDGAYSGNTIYF.

The chain uses TRBV7-9 and TRBJ2-7; the D is unclear. Germline CDR1 and CDR2: SEHNR and FQNEAQ (reference sequence). Trimming cost V 5 bases and J 3 bases, with 8 bases left between them. The CDR3 is 12 amino acids. This chain's CDR3 is CASSTLLYEQYF. CDR3 in DNA: TGTGCCAGCAGCACCCTACTCTACGAGCAGTACTTC.

The chain links TRBV19 to TRBJ1-3, with D perhaps matching TRBD1 (5 bases). The CDR3 length is 17 residues. V lost 3 bases, J lost 0 bases, and 15 bases lay in between. The germline gives CDR1 LNHDA, CDR2 SQIVND (reference sequence). CDR3 in DNA: TGTGCCAGTAGTATTTACTTCCCCACAGGCTCTGGAAACACCATATATTTT. It translates to CASSIYFPTGSGNTIYF.

This clone was detected a few times. This rearrangement joins TRBV7-3 to TRBJ1-2, with TRBD1 matching over 9 bases. The CDR3 covers 13 residues. With 4 bases clipped from V and 6 bases from J, the junction kept 3 bases outside the gene matches. The V gene's germline CDR1 is SGHTA and CDR2 FQGTGA. The CDR3 spells CASSSRTGDGYTF. The CDR3 nucleotides read TGTGCCAGCAGCTCACGGACAGGGGATGGCTACACCTTC.

The rearrangement joins TRBV3-1 (or the pseudogene TRBV3-2) to TRBJ2-7, with TRBD2 identical over 12 bases. This CDR3 is built from 15 residues. Germline trimming cut 4 bases from V and 3 bases from J; bases unmatched to any gene: 4. Germline CDR1 LGHDT, CDR2 YNNKEL (reference sequence). The CDR3 reads CASSPGLAGNYEQYF. Written as DNA, the CDR3 is TGTGCCAGCAGCCCCGGACTAGCGGGGAACTACGAGCAGTACTTC.

The CDR3 loop is CASSPQGSLYGYTF. The CDR3, as DNA: TGTGCCAGCAGCCCCCAGGGGAGTCTCTACGGCTACACCTTC. This chain links TRBV3-1 (or the pseudogene TRBV3-2) with TRBJ1-2, with D possibly matching TRBD1 (6 bases). Germline lookup yields CDR1 LGHDT and CDR2 YNNKEL (reference sequence). This CDR3 region has 14 residues. V was shortened by 4 bases and J by 8 bases, with 17 bases between the two germline ends.

The rearrangement links TRBV20-1 to TRBJ2-2; tentative D call: TRBD2 (7 bases). Trimming removed 3 bases from V and 3 bases from J, with 14 bases in between. CDR1 is DFQATT and CDR2 is SNEGSKA in the germline V gene (reference sequence). The CDR3 consists of 15 residues. The DNA for the CDR3 is TGCAGTGCTAGTCGGGGGGCTCGGGACACCGGGGAGCTGTTTTTT. It translates to CSASRGARDTGELFF.

The CDR3 DNA reads TGTGCCAGCTCACCCGGGACAGGGGCGTATGGCTACACCTTC. Translated, it gives CASSPGTGAYGYTF. V and J are TRBV18 and TRBJ1-2; 10 bases are a match to TRBD1. V lost 3 bases to trimming and J lost 5 bases; unmatched junction nucleotides: 3. This CDR3 spans 14 amino acids. Germline assignment: CDR1 KGHSH and CDR2 LQKENI.

The J gene is TRBJ1-1, the V gene TRBV2, with D perhaps TRBD1 (6 bases). Trimming left V 2 bases short and J 11 bases short, with 9 bases between. Germline-derived CDR1 and CDR2 are SNHLY and FYNNEI. This CDR3 spans 11 amino acids. CDR3 in amino acids: CASSEQGKAFF. The CDR3 nucleotides are TGTGCCAGCAGTGAACAGGGGAAGGCTTTCTTT.

This chain joins TRBV11-3 and TRBJ2-1; 11 bases match TRBD2. J was trimmed by 9 bases and V by 5 bases; bases with no gene match: 15. The CDR3 runs to 17 residues. Per the germline V gene, CDR1 is SGHNT and CDR2 is YENEEA. The CDR3 here is CASSETKLAGAPGEQFF. For the CDR3, the DNA is TGTGCCAGCAGCGAAACTAAACTAGCGGGGGCCCCTGGTGAGCAGTTCTTC.

This clone was found once. The J gene is TRBJ2-7, the V gene TRBV5-1, with D possibly being TRBD1 (6 bases). The CDR3 covers 18 residues. Between the trimmed V and J ends, which lost 1 base and 4 bases, there was a span of 24 bases. Per germline, CDR1 SGHRS and CDR2 YFSETQ. CDR3 sequence reads: CASSLWSVQGDLAYEQYF. CDR3 nucleotides: TGCGCCAGCAGCTTGTGGTCTGTACAGGGAGACTTGGCTTACGAGCAGTACTTC.

In its sample, this clone was seen a few times. The V gene is TRBV7-2, the J gene TRBJ1-5; TRBD1 is a possible D gene (6 bases). CDR1 SGHTA and CDR2 FQGNSA come from the germline V gene. The CDR3 is made up of 15 amino acids. V lost 2 bases, J lost 7 bases, and 15 bases lay in between. CDR3 DNA sequence: TGTGCCAGCAGCTTATTTCTGACAGGAAAGCAGCCCCAGCATTTT. This translates into CASSLFLTGKQPQHF.

The chain combines TRBV6-1 with TRBJ1-4, with TRBD1 matching 7 bases. Germline trimming cut 1 base from V and 10 bases from J; bases unmatched to any gene: 6. This CDR3 spans 14 amino acids. Germline values: CDR1 MNHNS, CDR2 SASEGT. The CDR3 is CASSEDGTVGKLFF. The CDR3 DNA follows: TGTGCCAGCAGTGAAGATGGGACAGTGGGAAAACTGTTTTTT.

This sequence joins TRBV5-4 and TRBJ2-1; TRBD2 matches 9 bases. Germline V gene data show CDR1 as SGHNT and CDR2 as YYREEE (reference sequence). CDR3 length: 16 amino acids. V trimming: 4 bases; J trimming: 8 bases; junction bases outside the gene matches: 13. The chain's CDR3 is CASSPKRGGVLDEQFF. The CDR3 DNA follows: TGTGCCAGCAGCCCTAAGCGCGGGGGGGTGTTGGATGAGCAGTTCTTC. The variable domain in full, with the rest retrieved from reference TRBV5-4 and TRBJ2-1, is ETGVTQSPTHLIKTRGQQVTLRCSSQSGHNTVSWYQQALGQGPQFIFQYYREEENGRGNFPPRFSGLQFPNYSSELNVNALELDDSALYLCASSPKRGGVLDEQFFGPGTRLTVL.

This chain connects TRBV15 to TRBJ2-3; 9 bases are a match to TRBD2. The J segment lost 4 bases and the V segment lost 0 bases, leaving 8 bases of the junction unmatched. The CDR3 length is 17 residues. Germline CDR1 LNHNV, CDR2 YYDKDF (reference sequence). Written as DNA, the CDR3 is TGTGCCACCAGCAGAGATCGGTTTAGCGGGAGCCCAGATACGCAGTATTTT. This sequence encodes CATSRDRFSGSPDTQYF.

The chain employs TRBV6-5 and TRBJ2-5; TRBD1 aligns across 7 bases. V trimming: 0 bases; J trimming: 5 bases; junction bases outside the gene matches: 6. Germline loops: CDR1 MNHEY, CDR2 SVGAGI. This CDR3 has 15 residues. CDR3 loop: CASSYSYRGAETQYF. CDR3 nucleotides: TGTGCCAGCAGTTACTCTTACAGGGGAGCGGAGACCCAGTACTTC.